Presented here are 26 T cell receptor beta chains from one specimen sequenced in a study of blood T cell repertoires in COVID-19. Only in-frame clones appear in the TCRdb table, and some are missing; sequencing was by immunoSEQ multiplex PCR. The repertoire holds some 200,000 clones, with roughly 89% as singletons. The specimen was peripheral blood. The receptor source for this set is a woman between 18 and 29 years old who had recovered from COVID-19.

The chain carries TRBV19 and TRBJ1-5, with D tentatively TRBD1 (6 bases). V was clipped by 4 bases and J by 6 bases, with 13 bases between them. The germline V gene has CDR1 LNHDA and CDR2 SQIVND (reference sequence). The CDR3 consists of 14 residues. The CDR3 sequence: CASSKQGIGQPQHF. CDR3 DNA: TGTGCCAGTAGTAAACAGGGTATAGGTCAGCCCCAGCATTTT.

The chain couples TRBV6-6 to TRBJ1-4; tentatively, D is TRBD1 (5 bases). V gave up 3 bases and J gave up 8 bases, with 13 bases separating them. The CDR3 spans 14 residues. CDR1 is MNHNY and CDR2 is SVGAGI in the germline V gene (reference sequence). The CDR3 reads CASSYRGAGEKLFF. In DNA form, the CDR3 reads TGTGCCAGCAGTTATCGCGGGGCGGGGGAAAAACTGTTTTTT.

The V and J genes are TRBV20-1 and TRBJ2-2; 9 bases are a match to TRBD1. The germline gives CDR1 DFQATT, CDR2 SNEGSKA (reference sequence). J lost 12 bases, V lost 3 bases, and 8 bases had no gene match. The CDR3 length is 13 residues. CDR3 loop: CSASLGTGRQLFF. CDR3 sequence (DNA): TGCAGTGCTAGTTTAGGGACAGGGAGGCAGCTGTTTTTT.

The chain has TRBV6-2 or TRBV6-3 and TRBJ2-5; a weak D match, TRBD1 (5 bases). Germline CDR1 is MNHEY and CDR2 is SVGEGT. The CDR3 spans 14 residues. The germline V and J ends were trimmed by 0 bases and 1 base, with 6 bases remaining between them. The chain's CDR3 is CASSYSGVQETQYF. The CDR3 DNA follows: TGTGCCAGCAGTTACTCAGGGGTCCAAGAGACCCAGTACTTC.

This chain connects TRBV13 to TRBJ1-1; TRBD1 aligns across 7 bases. CDR3 length: 15 residues. CDR1 is PRHDT and CDR2 is FYEKMQ in the germline V gene (reference sequence). V lost 5 bases, J lost 0 bases, and 6 bases stayed unmatched. The CDR3 loop reads CASSAYRGLNTEAFF. The CDR3 bases are TGTGCCAGCAGCGCTTACAGGGGTTTGAACACTGAAGCTTTCTTT.

V usage is TRBV11-3 and J usage is TRBJ1-2, with TRBD1 matching 8 bases. V dropped 4 bases and J dropped 8; count of bases not matched to a gene: 6. Germline assignment: CDR1 SGHNT and CDR2 YENEEA. The CDR3 covers 13 residues. The CDR3, as DNA: TGTGCCAGCAGCTCTACAGGGGGTGAAGGCTACACCTTC. This encodes CASSSTGGEGYTF. The whole variable domain, filled in from reference TRBV11-3 and TRBJ1-2, reads EAGVVQSPRYKIIEKKQPVAFWCNPISGHNTLYWYLQNLGQGPELLIRYENEEAVDDSQLPKDRFSAERLKGVDSTLKIQPAELGDSAVYLCASSSTGGEGYTFGSGTRLTVV.

This chain uses TRBV19 with TRBJ1-1; no reliable D call. V was trimmed by 5 bases and J by 10 bases, leaving 11 bases between them. CDR1 is LNHDA, CDR2 SQIVND, per germline (reference sequence). The CDR3 runs to 11 residues. The CDR3 protein is CASSRGERAFF. CDR3 DNA sequence: TGTGCCAGTAGTCGTGGAGAAAGAGCTTTCTTT.

This clone was seen only a few times. The V gene is TRBV27, the J gene TRBJ2-7; 7 bases match TRBD1. The junction had 8 bases not matched to a gene; V was cut back by 5 bases and J by 4 bases. The CDR3 totals 14 residues. Germline-derived CDR1 and CDR2 are MNHEY and SMNVEV (reference sequence). CDR3 nucleotides: TGTGCCAGCAGTCCAACACCGACAGGGTACGAGCAGTACGTC. Translated: CASSPTPTGYEQYV.

This clone was seen only once. This chain joins TRBV18 and TRBJ2-3; D is perhaps TRBD1 (6 bases). Per germline, CDR1 KGHSH and CDR2 LQKENI. The length of the CDR3 is 15 residues. V lost 4 bases and J 2 bases, leaving 13 bases between the germline ends. This chain's CDR3 is CASSRTDRATDTQYF. The CDR3 region has the DNA TGTGCCAGCTCACGAACGGACAGAGCCACAGATACGCAGTATTTT.

The rearrangement uses TRBV4-3 and TRBJ2-1; D unclear. The CDR3 spans 13 residues. Trimming pared 1 base from V and 9 bases from J, leaving 10 bases between. The germline CDR1 and CDR2 sequences are LGHNA and YSLEER. The CDR3 spells CASSQVVRSEQFF. CDR3 nucleotides: TGCGCCAGCAGCCAAGTAGTGCGAAGTGAGCAGTTCTTC.

The CDR3 DNA reads TGTGCCAGCAGCCCTACCGGACAGGGGGCCGAGCAGTACGTC. Translation gives CASSPTGQGAEQYV. The chain is built from TRBV11-2 and TRBJ2-7, with 11 bases aligning to TRBD1. Germline CDR1 reads SGHAT; CDR2 reads FQNNGV. The CDR3 has 14 residues. With V trimmed by 5 bases and J by 6 bases, 6 bases remained unmatched.

This rearrangement joins TRBV4-3 to TRBJ2-7; a weak D match, TRBD2 (6 bases). Trimming stripped 3 bases from V and 2 bases from J, with 14 bases between. The germline CDR1 and CDR2 sequences are LGHNA and YSLEER. CDR3 size: 15 residues. The CDR3 spells CASSHAAGPTYEQYF. The CDR3 DNA reads as TGCGCCAGCAGCCACGCCGCGGGGCCAACCTACGAGCAGTACTTC.

V gene TRBV24-1 combines with J gene TRBJ2-5; 8 bases match TRBD2. J gave up 5 bases and V 2 bases, and 3 bases lay outside the gene matches. Germline V gene lookup returns CDR1 KGHDR and CDR2 SFDVKD. The CDR3 runs 14 residues. CDR3 sequence (DNA): TGTGCCACCAGTGATTCAGCGGGAGTTGAGACCCAGTACTTC. As protein: CATSDSAGVETQYF.

This clone turned up a few times. V is TRBV6-2 or TRBV6-3 and J is TRBJ2-3; the D is unclear. Germline CDR1 is MNHEY and CDR2 is SVGEGT. CDR3 size: 13 residues. V was pared by 0 bases and J by 4 bases, with 5 bases between. CDR3 loop: CASSYSQADTQYF. The CDR3 nucleotides are TGTGCCAGCAGTTACTCGCAGGCAGATACGCAGTATTTT.

The chain combines TRBV7-2 with TRBJ2-1, with no clear D. The V and J ends lost 3 bases and 10 bases respectively, with 13 bases between them. Germline CDR1 SGHTA, CDR2 FQGNSA. This CDR3 region has 13 residues. The DNA for the CDR3 is TGTGCCAGCAGCTTCACGAGTCCTTCCGAGCAGTTCTTC. This encodes CASSFTSPSEQFF.

This chain links TRBV19 with TRBJ2-2; 8 bases fit TRBD2. Trimming cost V 2 bases and J 4 bases; bases outside gene matches: 3. Germline-derived CDR1 and CDR2 are LNHDA and SQIVND (reference sequence). CDR3 length: 15 amino acids. This CDR3 is CASSITSGGTGELFF. Written as DNA, the CDR3 is TGTGCCAGTAGTATAACCAGCGGGGGCACCGGGGAGCTGTTTTTT.

The rearrangement joins TRBV9 to TRBJ2-5; 8 bases map to TRBD1. The CDR3 loop spans 15 amino acids. Germline V gives CDR1 SGDLS, CDR2 YYNGEE. V gave up 2 bases and J gave up 2 bases; unmatched junction bases: 5. CDR3 protein: CASSVQGAFQETQYF. CDR3 DNA: TGTGCCAGCAGCGTTCAGGGGGCCTTTCAAGAGACCCAGTACTTC.

The rearrangement uses TRBV27 and TRBJ1-2; D may be TRBD1 (5 bases). The CDR3 is 13 residues long. The V end was cut by 6 bases, the J end by 4 bases, with 12 bases between. Germline-derived CDR1 and CDR2 are MNHEY and SMNVEV (reference sequence). In DNA, the CDR3 is TGTGCCAGCAGGGGCCTTCAGGGCTATGGCTACACCTTC. It specifies CASRGLQGYGYTF.

With respect to this clone: The junction and the germline gene differ at one end; a read error may be behind it. The rearrangement uses TRBV12-3 or TRBV12-4 and TRBJ1-2; D remains unclear. CDR3 length: 13 residues. The CDR3 spells CASSLQLNYGYTF. In DNA, the CDR3 is TGTGCCAGCAGTTTACAACTAAACTACGGCTACACCTTC.

The chain joins TRBV6-5 to TRBJ2-7; TRBD2 is a possible D gene (6 bases). Per the germline V gene, CDR1 is MNHEY and CDR2 is SVGAGI. Trimming stripped 7 bases from V and 0 bases from J, with 16 bases between. This CDR3 comprises 15 residues. CDR3 nucleotides: TGTGCCAGCACCCCGGGACTGAGGCTCTCCTACGAGCAGTACGTC. Amino acid sequence: CASTPGLRLSYEQYV.

The chain uses TRBV7-3 and TRBJ2-1, with D hard to call. The CDR3 is 15 amino acids. The germline CDR1 and CDR2 sequences are SGHTA and FQGTGA. V was clipped by 5 bases and J by 0 bases, with 11 bases between them. The CDR3 nucleotides read TGTGCCAGCAGCCCATATATGAGCTCCTACAATGAGCAGTTCTTC. This encodes CASSPYMSSYNEQFF.

The genes are TRBV15 and TRBJ1-5; the D is unclear. This CDR3 has 15 amino acids. With 1 base removed from V and 4 bases from J, the gap between germline ends came to 11 bases. CDR1 is LNHNV, CDR2 YYDKDF, per germline (reference sequence). The CDR3 nucleotides read TGTGCCACCAGCAGAGTTGGACTGAGAAATCAGCCCCAGCATTTT. It translates to CATSRVGLRNQPQHF.

The chain joins TRBV2 to TRBJ1-4; the D gene is possibly TRBD1 (6 bases). The CDR3 length is 16 residues. The V and J ends lost 5 bases and 4 bases respectively, with 17 bases between them. The V gene's germline CDR1 is SNHLY and CDR2 FYNNEI. The CDR3 DNA reads as TGTGCCAGCAGTCCACAGGGTGTGGTGTTTAATGAAAAACTGTTTTTT. This encodes CASSPQGVVFNEKLFF.

The genes are TRBV2 and TRBJ2-7; D is possibly TRBD1 (5 bases). V was shortened by 7 bases and J by 2 bases, with 12 bases between the two germline ends. The CDR3 length is 13 residues. Germline CDR1 reads SNHLY; CDR2 reads FYNNEI. This CDR3 reads CASNIVRAYEQYF. CDR3 DNA: TGTGCCAGCAATATAGTCAGGGCCTACGAGCAGTACTTC.

V is TRBV19 and J is TRBJ2-2; tentative D call: TRBD2 (7 bases). Trimming removed 6 bases from V and 8 bases from J, with 16 bases in between. Germline V CDR1 and CDR2: LNHDA, SQIVND (reference sequence). The CDR3 is 14 amino acids. The CDR3 DNA reads as TGTGCCAGTAGGACGGGGGGCCGTCCTGGGGAGCTGTTTTTT. It codes for CASRTGGRPGELFF.

The chain links TRBV10-3 to TRBJ2-3, with 8 positions matching TRBD2. In germline, CDR1 is ENHRY, CDR2 SYGVKD. V gave up 5 bases and J gave up 0 bases; unmatched junction bases: 7. The length of the CDR3 is 16 residues. CDR3 bases: TGTGCCATCAGTCTCCAACTAGCGGCTAGCACAGATACGCAGTATTTT. Its translation is CAISLQLAASTDTQYF.